This T cell receptor beta chain was sequenced during a study of cytomegalovirus exposure and HLA in healthy donors. Primers: 60 Vbeta forward and 13 Jbeta reverse. Clones were sequenced by immunoSEQ multiplex PCR, and TCRdb holds only the in-frame ones, with some missing. In the table there are more than 95,000 clones, 65% to 85% of which are singletons. The CDR3 is 14 amino acids. Deletions cut 8 bases from V and 6 bases from J, with 17 bases between. CDR1 is WNHNN and CDR2 is SYGVQD in the germline V gene (reference sequence). The study, taken as a whole, reports: By a later analysis, the bulk of CMV-associated TCR beta chains appeared HLA-restricted.

A few counts support this clone. Its target is not known. The receptor was isolated from a middle-aged man in good health and CMV-seropositive. The genes are TRBV10-1 and TRBJ2-1; perhaps TRBD2 as D (7 bases). Sequencing used PBMCs. The CDR3 coding sequence is TGCGCCAGCTCTTCGGGGGGCGGGAGCAATGAGCAGTTCTTC. This translates into CASSSGGGSNEQFF.